Listed below are T cell receptor beta chains from one sample, sequenced in a study of blood T cell repertoires in COVID-19. Assay used: immunoSEQ multiplex PCR; TCRdb lists only in-frame clones, some missing. The repertoire holds some 200,000 clones, 85% to 90% seen once, with 4.4% in the top ten. Sequencing was done on a sample of peripheral blood. The receptors were sampled from a man in his forties or fifties with acute or convalescent COVID-19. The CDR3 runs from the conserved cysteine through the conserved F or W. D genes are given only for firm matches. Clone sizes are given selectively: once, few, many, or a class where the clone is expanded.

>TRBV20-1|TRBJ1-1|.|once
CSAHKNTEAFF
TGCAGTGCTCACAAGAACACTGAAGCTTTCTTT
>TRBV5-1|TRBJ2-2|.|.
CASSLLTLRQSGELFF
TGCGCCAGCAGCTTGTTAACCCTAAGACAATCCGGGGAGCTGTTTTTT
>TRBV19|TRBJ1-2|TRBD1|.
CASTMTGPNYGYTF
TGTGCCAGTACCATGACAGGGCCTAACTATGGCTACACCTTC
>TRBV30|TRBJ2-7|.|.
CAWSGGRVSYEQYF
TGTGCCTGGAGTGGGGGCAGGGTGAGCTACGAGCAGTACTTC
>TRBV9|TRBJ1-2|.|.
CASSRTEGSWNYGYTF
TGTGCCAGCAGCCGGACAGAAGGATCGTGGAACTATGGCTACACCTTC
>TRBV2|TRBJ1-5|.|.
CASSRTASNQPQHF
TGTGCCAGCAGTCGGACAGCTAGCAATCAGCCCCAGCATTTT
>TRBV5-1|TRBJ2-1|.|few
CASSLGADAGYNEQFF
TGCGCCAGCAGCTTGGGAGCGGACGCAGGCTACAATGAGCAGTTCTTC
>TRBV6-5|TRBJ2-5|TRBD1|once
CASSAGTGQETQYF
TGTGCCAGCAGCGCCGGGACAGGGCAAGAGACCCAGTACTTC
>TRBV5-1|TRBJ1-1|.|.
CASSYQGRGTEAFF
TGCGCCAGCAGCTACCAGGGGCGCGGGACTGAAGCTTTCTTT
>TRBV7-2|TRBJ2-1|.|.
CASSRTGSSYNEQFF
TGTGCCAGCAGCCGCACAGGGAGCTCCTACAATGAGCAGTTCTTC
>TRBV6-5|TRBJ2-7|TRBD1|.
CASSYSGGTGPYEQYF
TGTGCCAGCAGTTACTCGGGTGGGACAGGGCCCTACGAGCAGTACTTC